Presented here are 22 T cell receptor beta chains from one specimen sequenced in a study of T-cell memory formation after mild COVID-19. TCRdb re-analysed the 5' RACE reads in MiXCR, keeping a single row per CDR3 protein. The repertoire includes under 250,000 distinct CDR3 sequences, less than 20% of them detected once, and 2% to 2.5% sits in the top ten. The specimen sequenced was PBMCs or a T cell subset sorted from them (not recorded which). Receptor source: an adult woman who had mild COVID-19 (a few samples of this study predate the infection). Cell type and time point are not known.

This clonotype was counted ten times or more. The rearrangement links TRBV7-2 to TRBJ2-7; D perhaps matches TRBD1 (5 bases). The CDR3 length is 13 residues. Between the trimmed V and J ends, which lost 5 bases and 0 bases, there was a span of 8 bases. The germline V gene encodes CDR1 SGHTA and CDR2 FQGNSA. The CDR3 region has the DNA TGTGCCAGCAGCCCCGACAGCTCCTACGAGCAGTACTTC. This codes for CASSPDSSYEQYF.

This clonotype was observed a few times. The V and J genes are TRBV12-3 or TRBV12-4 and TRBJ2-1; 11 nucleotides line up with TRBD2. V was clipped by 2 bases and J by 12 bases; unmatched bases: 12. This CDR3 region has 16 residues. The CDR3 bases are TGTGCCAGCAGTTTATCTAGCGGGGGGCCCGGGGGTGGGCAGTTCTTC. This encodes CASSLSSGGPGGGQFF.

This chain connects TRBV7-6 to TRBJ2-7; 8 bases match TRBD1. This CDR3 is built from 14 residues. Germline V lookup: CDR1 SGHVS, CDR2 FNYEAQ. V dropped 5 bases and J dropped 5; count of bases not matched to a gene: 8. This chain's CDR3 is CASSRGQGVNEQYF. The DNA for the CDR3 is TGTGCCAGCAGCCGAGGACAGGGCGTCAACGAGCAGTACTTC.

V and J are TRBV11-1 and TRBJ2-7; D is perhaps TRBD2 (6 bases). The ends were cut back, 5 bases at V and 0 bases at J, with 11 bases in the middle. Germline CDR1 reads SGHAT; CDR2 reads FQDESV (reference sequence). This CDR3 has 14 amino acids. The CDR3: CASSPGLPSYEQYF. CDR3 nucleotides: TGTGCCAGCAGCCCTGGACTACCCTCCTACGAGCAGTACTTC.

The chain couples TRBV5-1 to TRBJ2-7; 7 bases fit TRBD1. Trimming took 1 base from V and 6 from J; bases not matched to a gene: 10. The germline V gene encodes CDR1 SGHRS and CDR2 YFSETQ. This CDR3 comprises 15 residues. The CDR3 spells CASSLRDNTGAEQYF. For the CDR3, the DNA is TGCGCCAGCAGCTTGCGTGACAACACAGGGGCCGAGCAGTACTTC.

The chain uses TRBV20-1 and TRBJ2-3; TRBD1 matches at 9 bases. CDR1 DFQATT and CDR2 SNEGSKA come from the germline V gene (reference sequence). The CDR3 consists of 14 residues. V shed 4 bases and J 2 bases; nucleotides not matched to a gene: 4. The CDR3 DNA sequence: TGCAGTGCTACCGAACAGGGGGCCACAGATACGCAGTATTTT. It specifies CSATEQGATDTQYF.

This clonotype was counted only a few times. The chain employs TRBV14 and TRBJ2-1; D is uncertain. The V and J ends lost 5 bases and 7 bases respectively, with 15 bases between them. The CDR3 extends over 14 amino acids. Germline CDR1 reads SGHDN; CDR2 reads FVKESK. CDR3 nucleotide sequence: TGTGCCAGCAGCAAGACGGTCGTTAGGAATGAGCAGTTCTTC. Its translation: CASSKTVVRNEQFF.

The table lists this clonotype with a few counts. The chain combines TRBV9 with TRBJ1-3; perhaps TRBD1 as D (5 bases). V was clipped by 3 bases and J by 0 bases, with 10 bases between them. CDR3 length: 15 amino acids. The germline V gene has CDR1 SGDLS and CDR2 YYNGEE. The DNA for the CDR3 is TGTGCCAGCAGCGGTGGGCAGGGCTCTGGAAACACCATATATTTT. It specifies CASSGGQGSGNTIYF. Using reference TRBV9 and TRBJ1-3 for the parts outside the CDR3, the full variable domain is DSGVTQTPKHLITATGQRVTLRCSPRSGDLSVYWYQQSLDQGLQFLIQYYNGEERAKGNILERFSAQQFPDLHSELNLSSLELGDSALYFCASSGGQGSGNTIYFGEGSWLTVV.

This clonotype was seen a few times. V is TRBV7-3 and J is TRBJ2-1, with D uncertain. The V and J ends lost 6 bases and 8 bases respectively, with 8 bases between them. The CDR3 contains 11 residues. Germline V lookup: CDR1 SGHTA, CDR2 FQGTGA. For the CDR3, the DNA is TGTGCCAGCAGTTCGGACCATGAGCAGTTCTTC. Its translation: CASSSDHEQFF. The full variable domain, rest sourced from reference TRBV7-3 and TRBJ2-1, is GAGVSQTPSNKVTEKGKYVELRCDPISGHTALYWYRQSLGQGPEFLIYFQGTGAADDSGLPNDRFFAVRPEGSVSTLKIQRTERGDSAVYLCASSSDHEQFFGPGTRLTVL.

This clonotype was seen repeatedly, ten times or more. V usage is TRBV6-6 and J usage is TRBJ2-3; 13 bases fit TRBD2. CDR1 and CDR2 (germline): MNHNY, SVGAGI (reference sequence). The trim removed 2 bases at V and 4 bases at J, leaving 6 bases unmatched. The CDR3 has 17 residues. CDR3 region: CASSYRLAGGSADTQYF. CDR3 bases: TGTGCCAGCAGTTACCGACTAGCGGGAGGTTCTGCAGATACGCAGTATTTT.

The CDR3 nucleotides read TGTGCCAGCAGTATTAGCGGGTATAACGAGCAGTACTTC. Protein: CASSISGYNEQYF. J is TRBJ2-7 and V is TRBV2; 7 nucleotides match TRBD2. Losses at the gene ends were 5 bases for V and 5 bases for J; bases not matched to a gene: 6. The CDR3 loop spans 13 amino acids. In germline, CDR1 is SNHLY, CDR2 FYNNEI.

This chain uses TRBV9 with TRBJ2-2, with a possible D match to TRBD1 (6 bases). V lost 1 base, J lost 6 bases, and 10 bases lay in between. There are 14 residues in the CDR3. Germline V gene lookup returns CDR1 SGDLS and CDR2 YYNGEE. The CDR3 loop is CASSVRTEAGELFF. CDR3 in DNA: TGTGCCAGCAGCGTAAGGACAGAGGCCGGGGAGCTGTTTTTT. Combining the CDR3 with reference TRBV9 and TRBJ2-2 gives the whole variable domain DSGVTQTPKHLITATGQRVTLRCSPRSGDLSVYWYQQSLDQGLQFLIQYYNGEERAKGNILERFSAQQFPDLHSELNLSSLELGDSALYFCASSVRTEAGELFFGEGSRLTVL.

V and J are TRBV29-1 and TRBJ1-5; D is possibly TRBD1 (5 bases). There are 13 residues in the CDR3. Trimming left V 0 bases short and J 6 bases short, with 9 bases between. Per the germline V gene, CDR1 is SQVTM and CDR2 is ANQGSEA. The CDR3 nucleotides read TGCAGCGTTGAAGAGGGGGTAGGTCAGCCCCAGCATTTT. Translated: CSVEEGVGQPQHF.

This chain connects TRBV5-4 to TRBJ2-7; TRBD2 matches 8 bases. There are 15 residues in the CDR3. Losses at the gene ends were 1 base for V and 4 bases for J; bases not matched to a gene: 7. In germline, CDR1 is SGHNT, CDR2 YYREEE (reference sequence). The CDR3 reads CASSLSSGSSYEQYF. CDR3 sequence (DNA): TGTGCCAGCAGCTTGTCGAGCGGGAGTTCTTACGAGCAGTACTTC. Supplemented by reference TRBV5-4 and TRBJ2-7, the full variable domain reads ETGVTQSPTHLIKTRGQQVTLRCSSQSGHNTVSWYQQALGQGPQFIFQYYREEENGRGNFPPRFSGLQFPNYSSELNVNALELDDSALYLCASSLSSGSSYEQYFGPGTRLTVT.

This clonotype has just a few counts. CDR3 nucleotides: TGTGCCAGCAGCCCTACAGGGAACATTCAGTACTTC. Translating gives CASSPTGNIQYF. The chain carries TRBV3-1 and TRBJ2-4; D may be TRBD1 (6 bases). V was pared by 4 bases and J by 7 bases, with 8 bases between. The CDR3 extends over 12 amino acids. Germline V gene sequence: CDR1 LGHDT, CDR2 YNNKEL (reference sequence).

J is TRBJ1-2 and V is TRBV5-6; D may be TRBD1 (5 bases). The CDR3 covers 13 residues. Trimming pared 6 bases from V and 8 bases from J, leaving 17 bases between. Germline V CDR1 and CDR2: SGHDT, YYEEEE. CDR3 protein: CASILGQGGGYTF. The CDR3 DNA reads as TGTGCCAGCATCCTCGGACAAGGTGGGGGCTACACCTTC.

The sample holds a few counts of this clonotype. The chain is built from TRBV12-3 or TRBV12-4 and TRBJ2-1, with unresolved D. CDR3 length: 13 amino acids. The ends were cut back, 5 bases at V and 8 bases at J, with 13 bases in the middle. CDR3 nucleotides: TGTGCCAGCAGTCCCTTTACTTACGATGAGCAGTTCTTC. Translation: CASSPFTYDEQFF.

The gene calls are TRBV6-1 and TRBJ1-2; TRBD1 matches at 9 bases. With V trimmed by 1 base and J by 3 bases, 6 bases remained unmatched. The CDR3 contains 16 residues. In germline, CDR1 is MNHNS, CDR2 SASEGT. The CDR3 is CASSEGIRTGDYGYTF. CDR3 coding DNA: TGTGCCAGCAGTGAAGGGATAAGGACAGGGGACTATGGCTACACCTTC.

The CDR3 sequence is CASRPDRASGYTF. The CDR3 DNA follows: TGTGCCAGCAGACCAGACAGGGCGAGTGGCTACACCTTC. J is TRBJ1-2 and V is TRBV6-4; TRBD1 aligns across 7 bases. Germline V gives CDR1 MRHNA, CDR2 SNTAGT. This CDR3 is 13 amino acids long. V shed 6 bases, J shed 7 bases, and the junction held 8 bases outside the gene matches.

This clonotype was seen a handful of times. The chain employs TRBV4-3 and TRBJ2-2, with 9 bases that match TRBD1. Germline CDR1 LGHNA, CDR2 YSLEER. CDR3 length equals 15 residues. V lost 3 bases to trimming and J lost 4 bases; unmatched junction nucleotides: 3. CDR3 region: CASSQGQGGTGELFF. CDR3 nucleotide sequence: TGCGCCAGCAGCCAGGGACAGGGAGGCACCGGGGAGCTGTTTTTT.

The table lists this clonotype with a count of one. The chain links TRBV6-5 to TRBJ1-3, with 7 bases aligning to TRBD1. CDR3 length: 16 residues. Germline V CDR1 and CDR2: MNHEY, SVGAGI. V dropped 5 bases and J dropped 2; count of bases not matched to a gene: 9. CDR3 amino acids: CASSPEGTATGNTIYF. The CDR3, as DNA: TGTGCCAGCAGTCCCGAAGGGACAGCCACTGGAAACACCATATATTTT.

This clonotype has a handful of counts. The chain employs TRBV2 and TRBJ1-2; the D gene is possibly TRBD1 (6 bases). Germline V gene data show CDR1 as SNHLY and CDR2 as FYNNEI. The CDR3 is made up of 14 amino acids. V lost 0 bases to trimming and J lost 4 bases, with 9 bases between them. This CDR3 is CASSEAGASYGYTF. In nucleotides, the CDR3 is TGTGCCAGCAGTGAAGCGGGGGCCTCCTATGGCTACACCTTC.